The sequence of this TCR beta chain was determined in a study of CD8+CD57+ T cells in acquired aplastic anemia. Study results and caveats: Shared by patients and controls, 25 to 30 CD8+ CDR3s were abundant in patients.

The authors sequenced patients whose flow cytometry had shown CD8+CD57+ cell expansion. The sample holds a few counts of this clonotype. Its matching antigen is unknown. According to the study, genomic DNA was the template for TCR beta VDJ and CDR3 profiling. In TCRdb, the reads were re-called with MiXCR into one record per CDR3 protein. The sample includes roughly 220,000 distinct CDR3 sequences, roughly 60% of them seen just once. This CDR3 spans 11 amino acids. Trimming left V 5 bases short and J 4 bases short, with 6 bases between. Germline CDR1 is LNHNV and CDR2 is YYDKDF (reference sequence). Material for sequencing was sorted CD4+, CD8+, or CD8+CD57+ T cells (not recorded which) from PBMCs. The chain is built from TRBV15 and TRBJ2-7, with unresolved D. The clonotype was recovered from a human donor with aplastic anemia. CDR3 in amino acids: CATSGEYEQYF. CDR3 nucleotide sequence: TGTGCCACCAGCGGTGAGTACGAGCAGTACTTC.